Listed below are T cell receptor beta chains from one sample, sequenced in a study of PD-1 blockade in mismatch repair-deficient tumors. Clones were read by immunoSEQ multiplex PCR, and TCRdb kept only the in-frame ones, dropping some. The table includes 100,000 to 150,000 clones, approximately 91% detected once. The specimen was peripheral blood, collected roughly 67 weeks after starting pembrolizumab. These receptors all stem from an adult with mismatch repair-deficient cancer. The CDR3 runs from the conserved cysteine through the conserved F or W. D genes are given only for firm matches. Clone size is stated in some rows and not others, as once, few, many or a class when expanded.

>TRBV6-5|TRBJ2-3|.|.
TGTGCCAGCAGTTACTCGGAGTATACGCAGTATTTT
CASSYSEYTQYF
>TRBV30|TRBJ2-7|.|.
TGTGCCGGATCTATGGACGGAACATACTACGAGCAGTACTTC
CAGSMDGTYYEQYF
>TRBV28|TRBJ2-3|few|.
TGTGCCAGCAGTTTCGGCAGGATGGATACGCAGTATTTT
CASSFGRMDTQYF
>TRBV30|TRBJ2-1|.|.
TGTGCCTGGAGTGACCACGCCACCGGGACTCCATATGAGCAGTTCTTC
CAWSDHATGTPYEQFF
>TRBV4-2|TRBJ2-1|.|.
TGTGCCAGCAGCCAAGGAGCGTACAATGAGCAGTTCTTC
CASSQGAYNEQFF
>TRBV7-9|TRBJ2-4|.|TRBD2
TGTGCCAGCAGCCGCGATGGACTAGCGGGAGCCAAAAACATTCAGTACTTC
CASSRDGLAGAKNIQYF
>TRBV29-1|TRBJ2-1|once|.
TGCAGCTGGGAACAAGGAGGGGTAGGGGATGAGCAGTTCTTC
CSWEQGGVGDEQFF
>TRBV27|TRBJ1-2|few|.
TGTGCCAGCAGTCCACTGGGGACCGGTCGTGGCTACACCTTC
CASSPLGTGRGYTF
>TRBV7-9|TRBJ2-7|.|.
TGTGCCAGCAGCTTAGTCATTGGGACATATGTTTACGAGCAGTACTTC
CASSLVIGTYVYEQYF
>TRBV30|TRBJ2-1|.|TRBD1
TGTGCCTGGGGCCGTTACCGGGACAGACCCTACAATGAGCAGTTCTTC
CAWGRYRDRPYNEQFF
>TRBV11-2|TRBJ2-1|.|.
TGTGCCAGCAGCTCAGACTACCGGGACTTATCCTACAATGAGCAGTTCTTC
CASSSDYRDLSYNEQFF
>TRBV7-9|TRBJ2-7|.|.
TGTGCCAGCAGCCTAGACCCCTACGAGCAGTACTTC
CASSLDPYEQYF
>TRBV6-5|TRBJ1-5|.|.
TGTGCCAGCAGTTACGGAGGGGGGGGTCAGCCCCAGCATTTT
CASSYGGGGQPQHF
>TRBV27|TRBJ2-7|.|TRBD1
TGTGCCAGCAGTTTAGACAGGGACTACGAGCAGTACTTC
CASSLDRDYEQYF
>TRBV4-3|TRBJ2-7|.|TRBD2
TGCGCCAGCAGCCAAGATCTGACTAGCGGATACGAGCAGTACTTC
CASSQDLTSGYEQYF
>TRBV19|TRBJ2-1|.|.
TGTGCCAGTCGTGAATCCCGTGCCTACAATGAGCAGTTCTTC
CASRESRAYNEQFF
>TRBV21-1|TRBJ2-1|.|.
TGTGCCAGCACCACCTCCGGGACAGACTACAATGAGCAGTTCTTC
CASTTSGTDYNEQFF
>TRBV21-1|TRBJ2-5|.|.
TGTGCCAGCAGCAAAGACTATCGTTGGGCTAGCGGGAGGCTGGAGACCCAGTACTTC
CASSKDYRWASGRLETQYF
>TRBV11-1|TRBJ1-4|.|.
TGTGCCAGCAGCTTAAGTGGTGTTGATAGAGAACTGTTTTTT
CASSLSGVDRELFF
>TRBV4-3|TRBJ2-2|once|TRBD1
TGCGCCAGCAGCCAGGGACCGGGACAGGGGAACACCGGGGAGCTGTTTTTT
CASSQGPGQGNTGELFF
>TRBV7-6|TRBJ2-1|.|TRBD2
TGTGCCAGCAGCCCCCGGACTAGCGGGCCCTCCTACAATGAGCAGTTCTTC
CASSPRTSGPSYNEQFF
>TRBV6-1|TRBJ2-3|.|TRBD1
TGTGCCAGCAGTGAATCGGGACAGGGAACAGATACGCAGTATTTT
CASSESGQGTDTQYF
>TRBV11-2|TRBJ2-5|.|TRBD2
TGTGCCAGCAGCCTACAGGGACTAGCGGAAGAGACCCAGTACTTC
CASSLQGLAEETQYF
>TRBV5-4|TRBJ2-5|.|TRBD1
TGTGCCAGCAGCTTGGGGGGACAGGGAAAAGAGACCCAGTACTTC
CASSLGGQGKETQYF
>TRBV7-9|TRBJ2-1|once|TRBD2
TGTGCCAGCAGCTCCCCGACTAGCGGGAGGAGGGATGAGCAGTTCTTC
CASSSPTSGRRDEQFF
>TRBV21-1|TRBJ1-2|.|.
TGTGCCAGCAGCTGCGGACAGGGGGCGTACGGCTACACCTTC
CASSCGQGAYGYTF
>TRBV11-2|TRBJ2-7|.|.
TGTGCCAGCAGCGCCGGGACGTTTACCTACGAGCAGTACTTC
CASSAGTFTYEQYF
>TRBV2|TRBJ2-1|.|TRBD2
TGTGCCAGCAGAAGAGCGGGAGGGCCTCGGTTCTTC
CASRRAGGPRFF